The entry below gives a single T cell receptor (beta chain) sequence along with its context. Its antigen is undetermined. The data were produced by immunoSEQ multiplex PCR, yet TCRdb's version contains in-frame clones alone and is incomplete. The repertoire consists of 150,000 to 200,000 clones, with about nine tenths occurring once and the leading ten covering 0.99%. These data belong to a study of T cell responses to AZD1222 COVID-19 vaccine. Study observations and caveats: Reports say nearly half of spike-specific TCRs go after unmutated variant regions. The donor group comprised mostly white British people and more females; the analysis possibly underestimated clonal diversity.

V was pared by 4 bases and J by 6 bases, with 16 bases between. The CDR3 has 15 residues. Germline CDR1 KGHDR, CDR2 SFDVKD. V and J are TRBV24-1 and TRBJ2-3; D remains ambiguous. Sequences were derived from peripheral blood, sampled on day 0 of AZD1222 vaccination. The receptor comes from an adult in good health. CDR3 nucleotides: TGTGCCACCAGTGACCCTCGGACCCCGAGCGATACGCAGTATTTT. Protein product: CATSDPRTPSDTQYF.